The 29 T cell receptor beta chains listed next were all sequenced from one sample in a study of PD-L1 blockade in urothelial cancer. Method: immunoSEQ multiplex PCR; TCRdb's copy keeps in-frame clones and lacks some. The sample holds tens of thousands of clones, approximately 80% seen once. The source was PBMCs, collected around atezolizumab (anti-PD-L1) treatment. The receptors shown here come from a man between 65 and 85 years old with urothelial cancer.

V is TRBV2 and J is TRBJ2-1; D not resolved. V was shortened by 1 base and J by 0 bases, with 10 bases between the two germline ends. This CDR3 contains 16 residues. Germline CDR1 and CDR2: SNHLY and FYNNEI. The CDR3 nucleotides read TGTGCCAGCAGTGAAGGGTTCAGCGTCTCCTACAATGAGCAGTTCTTC. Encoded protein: CASSEGFSVSYNEQFF.

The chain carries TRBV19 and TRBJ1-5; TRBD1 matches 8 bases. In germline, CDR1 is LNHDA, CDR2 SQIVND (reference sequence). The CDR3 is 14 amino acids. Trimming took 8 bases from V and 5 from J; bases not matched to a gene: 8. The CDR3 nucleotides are TGTGCCAGTGCGGACAGGGAGAGATATCAGCCCCAGCATTTT. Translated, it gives CASADRERYQPQHF.

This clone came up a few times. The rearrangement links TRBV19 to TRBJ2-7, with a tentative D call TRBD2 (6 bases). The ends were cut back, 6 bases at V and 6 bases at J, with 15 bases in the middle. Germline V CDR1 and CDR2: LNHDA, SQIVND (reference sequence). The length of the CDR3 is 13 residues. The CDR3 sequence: CASSGSTPGEQYF. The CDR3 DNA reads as TGTGCCAGTAGCGGGAGCACTCCGGGCGAGCAGTACTTC.

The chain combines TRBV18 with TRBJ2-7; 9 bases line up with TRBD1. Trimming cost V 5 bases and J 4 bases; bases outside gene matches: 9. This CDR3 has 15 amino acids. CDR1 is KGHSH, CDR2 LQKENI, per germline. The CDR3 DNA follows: TGTGCCAGCTCAGCCGGGACAGGGACGTCTTACGAGCAGTACTTC. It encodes CASSAGTGTSYEQYF.

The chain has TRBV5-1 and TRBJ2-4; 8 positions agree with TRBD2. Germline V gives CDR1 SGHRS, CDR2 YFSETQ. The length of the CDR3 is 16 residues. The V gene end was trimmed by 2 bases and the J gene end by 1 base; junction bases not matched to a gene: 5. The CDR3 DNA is TGCGCCAGCAGCTTTTATAGCGGGATCGCCAAAAACATTCAGTACTTC. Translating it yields CASSFYSGIAKNIQYF.

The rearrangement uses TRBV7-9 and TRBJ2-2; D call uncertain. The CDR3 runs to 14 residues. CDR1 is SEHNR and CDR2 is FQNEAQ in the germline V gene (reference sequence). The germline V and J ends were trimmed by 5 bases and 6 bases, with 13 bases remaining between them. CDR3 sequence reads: CASSPELEAGELFF. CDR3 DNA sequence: TGTGCCAGCAGCCCCGAGCTAGAGGCCGGGGAGCTGTTTTTT.

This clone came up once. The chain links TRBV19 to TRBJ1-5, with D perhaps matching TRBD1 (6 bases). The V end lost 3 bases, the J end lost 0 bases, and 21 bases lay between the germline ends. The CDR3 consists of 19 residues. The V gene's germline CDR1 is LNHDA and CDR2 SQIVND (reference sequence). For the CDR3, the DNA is TGTGCCAGTAGTATCCGGGGATTTGACAGGATCTATAGCAATCAGCCCCAGCATTTT. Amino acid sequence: CASSIRGFDRIYSNQPQHF.

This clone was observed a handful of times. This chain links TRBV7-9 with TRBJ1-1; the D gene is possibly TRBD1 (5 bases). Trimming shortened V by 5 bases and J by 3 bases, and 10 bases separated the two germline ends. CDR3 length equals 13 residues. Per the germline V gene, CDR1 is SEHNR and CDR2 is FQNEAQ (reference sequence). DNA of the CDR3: TGTGCCAGCAGCGTGACGACAGACACTGAAGCTTTCTTT. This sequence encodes CASSVTTDTEAFF.

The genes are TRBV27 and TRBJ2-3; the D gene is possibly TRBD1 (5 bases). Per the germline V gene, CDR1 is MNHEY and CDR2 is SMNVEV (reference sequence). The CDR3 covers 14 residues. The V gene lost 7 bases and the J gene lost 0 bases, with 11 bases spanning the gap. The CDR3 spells CASKEGVSTDTQYF. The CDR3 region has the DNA TGTGCCAGCAAGGAAGGGGTCAGCACAGATACGCAGTATTTT.

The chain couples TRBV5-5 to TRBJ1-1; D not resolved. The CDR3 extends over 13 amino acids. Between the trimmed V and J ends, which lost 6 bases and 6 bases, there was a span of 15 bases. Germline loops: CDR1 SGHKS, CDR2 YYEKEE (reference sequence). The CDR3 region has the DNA TGTGCCAGCAACTTCGCAATGGGCGCTGAAGCTTTCTTT. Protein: CASNFAMGAEAFF.

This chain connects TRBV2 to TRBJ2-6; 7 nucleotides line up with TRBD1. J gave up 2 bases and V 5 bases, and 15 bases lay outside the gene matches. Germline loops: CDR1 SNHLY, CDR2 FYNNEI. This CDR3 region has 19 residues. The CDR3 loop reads CASSSSAHHRGAGANVLTF. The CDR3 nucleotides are TGTGCCAGCAGTAGTTCCGCCCATCACAGGGGAGCTGGGGCCAACGTCCTGACTTTC.

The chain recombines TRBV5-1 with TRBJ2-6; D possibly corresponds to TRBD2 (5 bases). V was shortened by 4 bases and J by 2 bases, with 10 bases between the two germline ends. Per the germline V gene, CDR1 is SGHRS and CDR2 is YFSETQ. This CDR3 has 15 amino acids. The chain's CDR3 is CASSLAPPGANVLTF. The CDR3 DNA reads TGCGCCAGCAGCCTAGCCCCGCCTGGGGCCAACGTCCTGACTTTC.

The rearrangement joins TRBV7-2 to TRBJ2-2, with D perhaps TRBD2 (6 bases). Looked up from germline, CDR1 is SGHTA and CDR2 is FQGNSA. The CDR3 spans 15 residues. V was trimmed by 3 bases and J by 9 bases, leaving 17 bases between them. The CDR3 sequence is CASSFSGEKVWELFF. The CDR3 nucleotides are TGTGCCAGCAGCTTTTCGGGGGAGAAGGTGTGGGAGCTGTTTTTT.

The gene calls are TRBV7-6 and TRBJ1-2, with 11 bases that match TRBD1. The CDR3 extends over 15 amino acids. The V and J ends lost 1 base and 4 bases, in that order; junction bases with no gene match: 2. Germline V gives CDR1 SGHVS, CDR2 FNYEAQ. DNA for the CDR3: TGTGCCAGCAGCTTAGGGACAGGGGGCGCCTATGGCTACACCTTC. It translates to CASSLGTGGAYGYTF.

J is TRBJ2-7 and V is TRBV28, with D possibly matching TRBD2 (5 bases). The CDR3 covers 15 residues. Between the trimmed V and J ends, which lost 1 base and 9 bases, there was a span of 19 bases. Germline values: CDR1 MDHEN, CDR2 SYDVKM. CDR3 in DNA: TGTGCCAGCAGTTTATTAGGTTACCGGGGTCTGCGGCAGTACTTC. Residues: CASSLLGYRGLRQYF.

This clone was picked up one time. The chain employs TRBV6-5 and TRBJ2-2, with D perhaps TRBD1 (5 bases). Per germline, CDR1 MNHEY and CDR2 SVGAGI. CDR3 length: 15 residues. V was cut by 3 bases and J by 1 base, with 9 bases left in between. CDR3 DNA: TGTGCCAGCAGTTATCGGACAAGGAACACCGGGGAGCTGTTTTTT. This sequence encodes CASSYRTRNTGELFF.

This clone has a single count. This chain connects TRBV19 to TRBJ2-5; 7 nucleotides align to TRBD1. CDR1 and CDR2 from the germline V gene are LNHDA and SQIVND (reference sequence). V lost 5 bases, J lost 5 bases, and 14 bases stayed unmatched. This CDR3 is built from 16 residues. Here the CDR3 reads CASSPHPFDREETQYF. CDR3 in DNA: TGTGCCAGTAGTCCCCACCCCTTTGACAGGGAGGAGACCCAGTACTTC.

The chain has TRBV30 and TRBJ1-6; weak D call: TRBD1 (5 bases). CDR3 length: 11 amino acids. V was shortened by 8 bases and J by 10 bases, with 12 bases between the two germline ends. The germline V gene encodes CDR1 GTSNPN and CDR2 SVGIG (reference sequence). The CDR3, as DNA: TGTGCCCCTGGACAACAGTCACCCCTCCACTTT. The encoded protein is CAPGQQSPLHF. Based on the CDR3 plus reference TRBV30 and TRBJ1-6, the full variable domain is SQTIHQWPATLVQPVGSPLSLECTVEGTSNPNLYWYRQAAGRGLQLLFYSVGIGQISSEVPQNLSASRPQDRQFILSSKKLLLSDSGFYLCAPGQQSPLHFGNGTRLTVT.

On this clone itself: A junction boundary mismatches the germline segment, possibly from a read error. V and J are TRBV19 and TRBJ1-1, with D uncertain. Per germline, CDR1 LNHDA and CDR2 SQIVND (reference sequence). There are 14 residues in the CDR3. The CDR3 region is CASRIEYANAEAFF. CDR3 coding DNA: TGTGCCAGTAGAATCGAATATGCGAACGCTGAAGCTTTCTTT.

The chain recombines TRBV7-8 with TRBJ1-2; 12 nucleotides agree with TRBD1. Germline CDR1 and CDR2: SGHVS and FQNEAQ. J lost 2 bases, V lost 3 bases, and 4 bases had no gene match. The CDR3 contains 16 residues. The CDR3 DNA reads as TGTGCCAGCAGCTTTTCCGGGACAGGGGGCAACTATGGCTACACCTTC. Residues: CASSFSGTGGNYGYTF.

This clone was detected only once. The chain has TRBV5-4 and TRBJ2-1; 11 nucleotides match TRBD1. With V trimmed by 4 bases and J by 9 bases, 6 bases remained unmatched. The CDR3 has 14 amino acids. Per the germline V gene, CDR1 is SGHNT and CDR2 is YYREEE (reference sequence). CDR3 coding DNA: TGTGCCAGCAGCACCGGACAGGGGGCGCGTGAGCAGTTCTTC. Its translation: CASSTGQGAREQFF.

The CDR3 coding sequence is TGTGCCAGCAGGGTAGCGGGAGTTGAGCAGTTCTTC. Translation: CASRVAGVEQFF. The chain recombines TRBV28 with TRBJ2-1; 9 bases match TRBD2. CDR1 MDHEN and CDR2 SYDVKM come from the germline V gene. This CDR3 is built from 12 residues. V lost 6 bases, J lost 9 bases, and 3 bases stayed unmatched.

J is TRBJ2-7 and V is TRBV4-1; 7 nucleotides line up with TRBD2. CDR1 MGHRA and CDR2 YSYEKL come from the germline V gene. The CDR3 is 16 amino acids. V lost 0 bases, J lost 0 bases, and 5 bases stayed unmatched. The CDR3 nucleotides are TGCGCCAGCAGCCAAGATCAGGCTAGCGGCTCCTACGAGCAGTACTTC. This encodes CASSQDQASGSYEQYF.

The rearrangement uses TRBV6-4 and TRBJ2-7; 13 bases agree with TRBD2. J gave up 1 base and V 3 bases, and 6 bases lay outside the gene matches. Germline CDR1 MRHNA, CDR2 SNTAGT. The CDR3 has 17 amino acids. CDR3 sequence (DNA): TGTGCCAGCAGTGATAATTTGACTAGCGGGAGGTCCTACGAGCAGTACTTC. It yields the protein CASSDNLTSGRSYEQYF.

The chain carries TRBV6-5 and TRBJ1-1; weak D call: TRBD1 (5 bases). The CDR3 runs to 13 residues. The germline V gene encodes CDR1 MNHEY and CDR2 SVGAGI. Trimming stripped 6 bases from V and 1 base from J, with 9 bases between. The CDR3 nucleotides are TGTGCCAGCAGAGGCGGGGGGAACACTGAAGCTTTCTTT. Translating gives CASRGGGNTEAFF.

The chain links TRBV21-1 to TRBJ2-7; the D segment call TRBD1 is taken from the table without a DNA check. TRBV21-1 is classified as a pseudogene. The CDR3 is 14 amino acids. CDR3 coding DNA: TGTGCCAGCACCAAGGGACAGGGGGCGTACGAGCAGTACTTC. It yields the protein CASTKGQGAYEQYF.

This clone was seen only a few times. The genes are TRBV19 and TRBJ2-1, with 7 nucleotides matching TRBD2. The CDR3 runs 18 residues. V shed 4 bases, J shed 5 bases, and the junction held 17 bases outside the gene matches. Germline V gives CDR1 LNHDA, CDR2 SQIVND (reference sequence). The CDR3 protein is CASSTPGRGSGIDNEQFF. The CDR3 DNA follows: TGTGCCAGTAGTACACCCGGGAGAGGAAGCGGGATTGACAATGAGCAGTTCTTC.

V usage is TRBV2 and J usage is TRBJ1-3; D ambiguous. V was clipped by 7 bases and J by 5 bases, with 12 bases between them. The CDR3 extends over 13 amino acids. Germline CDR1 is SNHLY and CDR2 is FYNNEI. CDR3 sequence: CASNQEQRNTIYF. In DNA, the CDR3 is TGTGCCAGCAATCAAGAACAGCGAAACACCATATATTTT.

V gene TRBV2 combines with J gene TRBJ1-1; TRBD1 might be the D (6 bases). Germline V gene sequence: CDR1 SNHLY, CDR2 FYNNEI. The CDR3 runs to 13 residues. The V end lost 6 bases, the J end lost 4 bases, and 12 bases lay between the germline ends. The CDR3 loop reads CASRITGSTEAFF. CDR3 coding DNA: TGTGCCAGCAGGATAACAGGGTCCACTGAAGCTTTCTTT.